This T cell receptor (beta chain) was retrieved from a study of T cell responses to AZD1222 COVID-19 vaccine. Looked up from germline, CDR1 is SGHKS and CDR2 is YYEKEE (reference sequence). CDR3 size: 13 residues. V lost 3 bases and J lost 6, with 10 bases in between. Turning to this clone: The antigen remains undetermined.

The table came from immunoSEQ multiplex PCR; TCRdb's copy has only in-frame clones and leaves some out. The sample holds 190,000 or so clones, 88% seen once. Notes on the study in general: Without day 14 samples, only post-peak T cell repertoires were studied. Along spike, vaccine-associated CD4 TCRs were found throughout, with dominance at 160-218 and 743-854. Donors were chiefly white British, with a greater number of females, and clonal diversity was perhaps underestimated. Baseline seropositivity characterized only six or seven AZD1222 recipients.

Material: peripheral blood, obtained 28 days after the second AZD1222 dose. The receptor was isolated from an adult who received the AZD1222 COVID-19 vaccine. This rearrangement joins TRBV5-5 to TRBJ2-4; maybe TRBD1 (6 bases). The CDR3 reads CASSSGHRNIQYF. The CDR3 DNA follows: TGTGCCAGCAGCTCGGGACACAGAAACATTCAGTACTTC.